Listed here are 10 T cell receptor beta chains from one sample, sequenced in a study of T-cell reconstitution after alpha-beta-depleted transplantation in children (dated by TCRdb to the mid-2010s). The library was prepared using PCR. The run used an Illumina HiSeq 2500. TCR libraries were prepared with molecular barcoding, using unique molecular identifiers to normalize TCRbeta repertoire quantification. TCRdb reprocessed the public reads (quality trimming at Q25 with fastp, clone calling with MiXCR) and kept in-frame beta chains. Rows merge per CDR3 protein into single entries with the most common DNA and genes. This sample comprises about 500,000 distinct CDR3 sequences, about an eighth of them detected only once. The ten largest account for 14% of the sample. The meaning of the sample's treatment or condition label: allogeneic hematopoietic cell transplantation with graft depleted of TCRalphabeta T cells and CD19 B cells.

This specimen consisted of PBMCs, mostly from graft donor cells, obtained 180 days after TCRalphabeta/CD19-depleted stem cell transplant. All receptors derive from a female patient aged 2-15 years who had a stem cell transplant for aplastic anemia, so the T cells may come from the graft donor.

Only a few counts were recorded for this clonotype. The gene calls are TRBV4-1 and TRBJ2-6; the D is unclear. Germline V gene sequence: CDR1 MGHRA, CDR2 YSYEKL. The CDR3 has 20 residues. The V end lost 1 base, the J end lost 0 bases, and 19 bases lay between the germline ends. The CDR3 DNA follows: TGCGCCAGCAGCCAAGTAATTGGCAGCCATTCGAGCTCTGGGGCCAACGTCCTGACTTTC. Translated, it gives CASSQVIGSHSSSGANVLTF.

This clonotype appeared many times. The chain carries TRBV12-3 or TRBV12-4 and TRBJ2-7, with 7 bases identical to TRBD1. Losses at the gene ends were 6 bases for V and 1 base for J; bases not matched to a gene: 3. The CDR3 runs 13 residues. CDR3 DNA: TGTGCCAGCAGCTTGGGACAGTCCTACGAGCAGTACTTC. This gives the protein CASSLGQSYEQYF.

Only a few counts were recorded for this clonotype. The chain combines TRBV11-3 with TRBJ2-2; 11 bases agree with TRBD2. Trimming took 2 bases from V and 3 from J; bases not matched to a gene: 11. Per the germline V gene, CDR1 is SGHNT and CDR2 is YENEEA. The CDR3 is 19 amino acids. The CDR3 bases are TGTGCCAGCAGCTTACGGACTTTACTAGCGGGAGTTGACACCGGGGAGCTGTTTTTT. Translating gives CASSLRTLLAGVDTGELFF.

This clonotype was observed many times. The rearrangement uses TRBV5-6 and TRBJ2-1, with TRBD2 matching 11 bases. Germline lookup yields CDR1 SGHDT and CDR2 YYEEEE. The length of the CDR3 is 13 residues. Trimming removed 5 bases from V and 8 bases from J; junction bases left unmatched: 3. The CDR3 sequence is CASSSGRADEQFF. The DNA for the CDR3 is TGTGCCAGCAGTAGCGGGAGGGCCGATGAGCAGTTCTTC.

This clonotype has just a few counts. J is TRBJ1-4 and V is TRBV7-9, with TRBD1 as a possible D gene (6 bases). Germline assignment: CDR1 SEHNR and CDR2 FQNEAQ (reference sequence). This CDR3 contains 17 residues. The ends were cut back, 8 bases at V and 6 bases at J, with 25 bases in the middle. The CDR3 spells CASSTLIWTAGHEKLFF. The DNA for the CDR3 is TGTGCCAGCTCCACCCTCATATGGACAGCGGGACATGAAAAACTGTTTTTT. Full variable domain (outside the CDR3, taken from reference TRBV7-9 and TRBJ1-4): DTGVSQNPRHKITKRGQNVTFRCDPISEHNRLYWYRQTLGQGPEFLTYFQNEAQLEKSRLLSDRFSAERPKGSFSTLEIQRTEQGDSAMYLCASSTLIWTAGHEKLFFGSGTQLSVL.

This clonotype was seen a few times. The chain has TRBV7-9 and TRBJ1-4; D not certain. CDR3 size: 15 residues. V was cut by 3 bases and J by 2 bases, with 10 bases left in between. Germline V gene sequence: CDR1 SEHNR, CDR2 FQNEAQ (reference sequence). CDR3 bases: TGTGCCAGCAGCTTCTGGGTGGGGACTAATGAAAAACTGTTTTTT. Its protein is CASSFWVGTNEKLFF.

The rearrangement joins TRBV6-5 to TRBJ1-1; no clear D. The CDR3 contains 16 residues. Germline V gene sequence: CDR1 MNHEY, CDR2 SVGAGI. V lost 2 bases and J 1 base, leaving 14 bases between the germline ends. CDR3 amino acids: CASSYRAGTANTEAFF. The CDR3 DNA reads TGTGCCAGCAGTTACCGGGCAGGAACCGCGAACACTGAAGCTTTCTTT.

V and J are TRBV27 and TRBJ2-3, with 7 nucleotides matching TRBD2. This CDR3 is built from 16 residues. CDR1 is MNHEY and CDR2 is SMNVEV in the germline V gene (reference sequence). V shed 4 bases and J 0 bases; nucleotides not matched to a gene: 7. CDR3 in DNA: TGTGCCAGCAGTTATTCGGCGGGACTAAGCACAGATACGCAGTATTTT. Amino acids: CASSYSAGLSTDTQYF.

In DNA, the CDR3 is TGTGCCAGCAGTGAAAGTGGCCAACTGGGGCAGTACTTC. Protein: CASSESGQLGQYF. This rearrangement joins TRBV2 to TRBJ2-7, with no clear D. Germline V lookup: CDR1 SNHLY, CDR2 FYNNEI. The CDR3 loop spans 13 amino acids. V was clipped by 2 bases and J by 9 bases, with 14 bases between them.

This clonotype was recorded many times. One junction end does not reproduce the germline sequence, and a read error may be involved. V and J are TRBV28 and TRBJ1-1; D unclear. The germline gives CDR1 MDHEN, CDR2 SYDVKM. The CDR3 is 13 residues long. The CDR3, as DNA: TGCGCCAGCAGCTCGGGATCGAACACTGAAGCTTTCTTT. Its translation is CASSSGSNTEAFF.